The rows below give T cell receptor beta chains drawn from one sample of a study of PD-L1 blockade in urothelial cancer. Here immunoSEQ multiplex PCR was the method, and the copy in TCRdb shows in-frame clones only, minus some. Counted here are more than 55,000 clones, about 82% occurring once; the ten biggest clones make up less than 3%. The sample was PBMCs, taken around atezolizumab (anti-PD-L1) treatment. The source of these receptors is a man in his fifties with urothelial cancer. Both conserved end residues are part of each CDR3. D genes are given only for firm matches. The size entry is marked missing in some rows and otherwise reads once, few, many or a size class.

CDR3 length: 12; J gene: TRBJ2-7; clone size: few; D gene: -; V gene: TRBV5-1; CDR3 protein: CASSSVNHEQYF; CDR3 DNA: TGCGCCAGCAGCTCAGTCAATCACGAGCAGTACTTC
CDR3 length: 15; J gene: TRBJ2-1; clone size: -; D gene: TRBD2; V gene: TRBV6-1; CDR3 protein: CASSSGLGRSDEQFF; CDR3 DNA: TGTGCCAGCAGCTCGGGACTAGGAAGGAGCGATGAGCAGTTCTTC
CDR3 length: 14; J gene: TRBJ2-6; clone size: -; D gene: -; V gene: TRBV6-5; CDR3 protein: CASSPLAGANVLTF; CDR3 DNA: TGTGCCAGCAGTCCCCTAGCTGGGGCCAACGTCCTGACTTTC
CDR3 length: 15; J gene: TRBJ2-5; clone size: -; D gene: TRBD2; V gene: TRBV2; CDR3 protein: CASSLGLADQETQYF; CDR3 DNA: TGTGCCAGCAGTCTGGGACTAGCGGATCAAGAGACCCAGTACTTC
CDR3 length: 14; J gene: TRBJ1-3; clone size: -; D gene: -; V gene: TRBV6-6; CDR3 protein: CASSPDNTGNTIYF; CDR3 DNA: TGTGCCAGCAGCCCTGACAACACTGGAAACACCATATATTTT
CDR3 length: 16; J gene: TRBJ2-5; clone size: once; D gene: TRBD2; V gene: TRBV6-1; CDR3 protein: CASSEAAGLMSQTQYF; CDR3 DNA: TGTGCCAGCAGTGAAGCGGCGGGACTAATGTCTCAGACCCAGTACTTC
CDR3 length: 18; J gene: TRBJ2-5; clone size: -; D gene: TRBD2; V gene: TRBV7-9; CDR3 protein: CASSLWPAGGPREETQYF; CDR3 DNA: TGTGCCAGCAGCTTATGGCCAGCGGGAGGGCCTCGTGAGGAGACCCAGTACTTC
CDR3 length: 14; J gene: TRBJ2-7; clone size: -; D gene: -; V gene: TRBV13; CDR3 protein: CASSYEGARGEQYF; CDR3 DNA: TGTGCCAGCAGCTATGAGGGGGCGCGGGGCGAGCAGTACTTC
CDR3 length: 12; J gene: TRBJ2-1; clone size: -; D gene: -; V gene: TRBV30; CDR3 protein: CAWESSYNEQFF; CDR3 DNA: TGTGCCTGGGAGAGCTCCTACAATGAGCAGTTCTTC
CDR3 length: 13; J gene: TRBJ2-7; clone size: -; D gene: -; V gene: TRBV4-1; CDR3 protein: CASSPVDSYEQYF; CDR3 DNA: TGCGCCAGCAGCCCGGTGGACAGCTACGAGCAGTACTTC
CDR3 length: 17; J gene: TRBJ2-1; clone size: -; D gene: TRBD2; V gene: TRBV9; CDR3 protein: CASSVRTSGSVSNEQFF; CDR3 DNA: TGTGCCAGCAGCGTAAGGACTAGCGGGAGTGTTAGCAATGAGCAGTTCTTC
CDR3 length: 14; J gene: TRBJ1-2; clone size: -; D gene: TRBD1; V gene: TRBV2; CDR3 protein: CASVGTGKIYGYTF; CDR3 DNA: TGTGCCAGCGTTGGGACAGGGAAGATCTATGGCTACACCTTC
CDR3 length: 14; J gene: TRBJ2-5; clone size: -; D gene: -; V gene: TRBV7-9; CDR3 protein: CASSLLAKKETQYF; CDR3 DNA: TGTGCCAGCAGCTTATTAGCCAAAAAAGAGACCCAGTACTTC
CDR3 length: 12; J gene: TRBJ2-7; clone size: -; D gene: TRBD1; V gene: TRBV29-1; CDR3 protein: CSVGDRGYEQYF; CDR3 DNA: TGCAGCGTTGGTGACAGGGGTTACGAGCAGTACTTC
CDR3 length: 11; J gene: TRBJ2-5; clone size: -; D gene: -; V gene: TRBV7-9; CDR3 protein: CASRLKETQYF; CDR3 DNA: TGTGCCAGCAGACTTAAAGAGACCCAGTACTTC
CDR3 length: 14; J gene: TRBJ2-5; clone size: -; D gene: TRBD2; V gene: TRBV27; CDR3 protein: CASKGTSGSGTQYF; CDR3 DNA: TGTGCCAGCAAAGGGACTAGCGGGAGTGGCACCCAGTACTTC
CDR3 length: 12; J gene: TRBJ2-7; clone size: few; D gene: -; V gene: TRBV11-2; CDR3 protein: CASKGRSYEQYF; CDR3 DNA: TGTGCCAGCAAGGGGCGCTCCTACGAGCAGTACTTC
CDR3 length: 15; J gene: TRBJ2-7; clone size: -; D gene: TRBD1; V gene: TRBV27; CDR3 protein: CASSLGTGVPYEQYF; CDR3 DNA: TGTGCCAGCAGTTTAGGGACAGGAGTACCCTACGAGCAGTACTTC
CDR3 length: 15; J gene: TRBJ2-5; clone size: -; D gene: TRBD2; V gene: TRBV7-8; CDR3 protein: CASSSSSGRGETQYF; CDR3 DNA: TGTGCCAGCAGCTCCTCCAGCGGGAGGGGAGAGACCCAGTACTTC
CDR3 length: 12; J gene: TRBJ1-1; clone size: -; D gene: -; V gene: TRBV12-5; CDR3 protein: CASGLVGGGAFF; CDR3 DNA: TGTGCTAGTGGTTTGGTAGGAGGCGGCGCTTTCTTT
CDR3 length: 12; J gene: TRBJ2-1; clone size: -; D gene: -; V gene: TRBV7-9; CDR3 protein: CASSVRSNEQFF; CDR3 DNA: TGTGCCAGCAGCGTCAGGTCCAATGAGCAGTTCTTC
CDR3 length: 13; J gene: TRBJ1-5; clone size: -; D gene: -; V gene: TRBV19; CDR3 protein: CASSRGLSQPQHF; CDR3 DNA: TGTGCCAGTAGTAGGGGACTCAGCCAGCCCCAGCATTTT
CDR3 length: 12; J gene: TRBJ2-7; clone size: -; D gene: -; V gene: TRBV7-9; CDR3 protein: CASSLARGEQYF; CDR3 DNA: TGTGCCAGCAGCTTAGCGCGGGGCGAGCAGTACTTC
CDR3 length: 14; J gene: TRBJ1-4; clone size: -; D gene: -; V gene: TRBV6-1; CDR3 protein: CASSARGSRGKLFF; CDR3 DNA: TGTGCCAGCAGTGCTCGGGGTTCCCGGGGAAAACTGTTTTTT
CDR3 length: 15; J gene: TRBJ2-7; clone size: -; D gene: TRBD2; V gene: TRBV13; CDR3 protein: CASTPLGTSPYEQYF; CDR3 DNA: TGTGCCAGCACCCCCCTAGGGACTAGTCCCTACGAGCAGTACTTC
CDR3 length: 14; J gene: TRBJ1-1; clone size: -; D gene: -; V gene: TRBV7-9; CDR3 protein: CASSFPTGRAEAFF; CDR3 DNA: TGTGCCAGCAGCTTTCCGACAGGCAGGGCTGAAGCTTTCTTT
CDR3 length: 15; J gene: TRBJ1-3; clone size: -; D gene: -; V gene: TRBV25-1; CDR3 protein: CASSSGGARGNTIYF; CDR3 DNA: TGTGCCAGCAGTTCCGGAGGGGCGCGCGGAAACACCATATATTTT
CDR3 length: 15; J gene: TRBJ1-2; clone size: -; D gene: TRBD1; V gene: TRBV9; CDR3 protein: CASSVEGTANYGYTF; CDR3 DNA: TGTGCCAGCAGCGTAGAAGGGACAGCTAACTATGGCTACACCTTC
CDR3 length: 14; J gene: TRBJ1-1; clone size: -; D gene: -; V gene: TRBV7-2; CDR3 protein: CASSPPGFRTEAFF; CDR3 DNA: TGTGCCAGCAGCCCCCCGGGTTTTCGCACTGAAGCTTTCTTT
CDR3 length: 16; J gene: TRBJ2-7; clone size: -; D gene: TRBD2; V gene: TRBV29-1; CDR3 protein: CSVGGLAGGDSYEQYF; CDR3 DNA: TGCAGCGTTGGGGGGCTAGCGGGAGGGGATTCCTACGAGCAGTACTTC
CDR3 length: 13; J gene: TRBJ1-2; clone size: -; D gene: -; V gene: TRBV7-9; CDR3 protein: CATNPLRHKGYTF; CDR3 DNA: TGTGCCACCAACCCTCTAAGACACAAGGGCTACACCTTC
CDR3 length: 15; J gene: TRBJ2-1; clone size: -; D gene: -; V gene: TRBV7-2; CDR3 protein: CASSSRGGLRNEQFF; CDR3 DNA: TGTGCCAGCAGCTCTCGAGGGGGTCTGAGGAATGAGCAGTTCTTC
CDR3 length: 14; J gene: TRBJ2-7; clone size: -; D gene: -; V gene: TRBV19; CDR3 protein: CASTYSLISYEQYF; CDR3 DNA: TGTGCCAGTACCTATTCTCTTATCTCCTACGAGCAGTACTTC
CDR3 length: 15; J gene: TRBJ2-3; clone size: -; D gene: TRBD2; V gene: TRBV27; CDR3 protein: CASSLSGVAGGTQYF; CDR3 DNA: TGTGCCAGCAGTTTATCGGGGGTAGCGGGAGGGACGCAGTATTTT
CDR3 length: 17; J gene: TRBJ2-1; clone size: -; D gene: TRBD2; V gene: TRBV4-1; CDR3 protein: CASSRSNGTISYNEQFF; CDR3 DNA: TGCGCCAGCAGTCGTAGCAACGGGACTATCTCCTACAATGAGCAGTTCTTC
CDR3 length: 11; J gene: TRBJ2-2; clone size: -; D gene: -; V gene: TRBV20-1; CDR3 protein: CSARDGRELFF; CDR3 DNA: TGCAGTGCTAGAGATGGGCGGGAGCTGTTTTTT
CDR3 length: 15; J gene: TRBJ1-1; clone size: -; D gene: TRBD1; V gene: TRBV7-9; CDR3 protein: CASSAYRGGDTEAFF; CDR3 DNA: TGTGCCAGCAGCGCCTACAGGGGCGGGGACACTGAAGCTTTCTTT
CDR3 length: 11; J gene: TRBJ2-5; clone size: -; D gene: -; V gene: TRBV20-1; CDR3 protein: CSATAVGTQYF; CDR3 DNA: TGCAGTGCGACTGCCGTTGGGACCCAGTACTTC
CDR3 length: 13; J gene: TRBJ1-4; clone size: -; D gene: TRBD1; V gene: TRBV18; CDR3 protein: CASSDRRNEKLFF; CDR3 DNA: TGTGCCAGCTCGGACAGGAGGAATGAAAAACTGTTTTTT
CDR3 length: 17; J gene: TRBJ2-3; clone size: -; D gene: TRBD2; V gene: TRBV4-1; CDR3 protein: CASSQATSGWGTDTQYF; CDR3 DNA: TGCGCCAGCAGCCAAGCGACTAGCGGGTGGGGCACAGATACGCAGTATTTT
CDR3 length: 14; J gene: TRBJ2-5; clone size: -; D gene: -; V gene: TRBV7-7; CDR3 protein: CASSSTRYQETQYF; CDR3 DNA: TGTGCTAGCAGCTCTACTAGATACCAAGAGACCCAGTACTTC